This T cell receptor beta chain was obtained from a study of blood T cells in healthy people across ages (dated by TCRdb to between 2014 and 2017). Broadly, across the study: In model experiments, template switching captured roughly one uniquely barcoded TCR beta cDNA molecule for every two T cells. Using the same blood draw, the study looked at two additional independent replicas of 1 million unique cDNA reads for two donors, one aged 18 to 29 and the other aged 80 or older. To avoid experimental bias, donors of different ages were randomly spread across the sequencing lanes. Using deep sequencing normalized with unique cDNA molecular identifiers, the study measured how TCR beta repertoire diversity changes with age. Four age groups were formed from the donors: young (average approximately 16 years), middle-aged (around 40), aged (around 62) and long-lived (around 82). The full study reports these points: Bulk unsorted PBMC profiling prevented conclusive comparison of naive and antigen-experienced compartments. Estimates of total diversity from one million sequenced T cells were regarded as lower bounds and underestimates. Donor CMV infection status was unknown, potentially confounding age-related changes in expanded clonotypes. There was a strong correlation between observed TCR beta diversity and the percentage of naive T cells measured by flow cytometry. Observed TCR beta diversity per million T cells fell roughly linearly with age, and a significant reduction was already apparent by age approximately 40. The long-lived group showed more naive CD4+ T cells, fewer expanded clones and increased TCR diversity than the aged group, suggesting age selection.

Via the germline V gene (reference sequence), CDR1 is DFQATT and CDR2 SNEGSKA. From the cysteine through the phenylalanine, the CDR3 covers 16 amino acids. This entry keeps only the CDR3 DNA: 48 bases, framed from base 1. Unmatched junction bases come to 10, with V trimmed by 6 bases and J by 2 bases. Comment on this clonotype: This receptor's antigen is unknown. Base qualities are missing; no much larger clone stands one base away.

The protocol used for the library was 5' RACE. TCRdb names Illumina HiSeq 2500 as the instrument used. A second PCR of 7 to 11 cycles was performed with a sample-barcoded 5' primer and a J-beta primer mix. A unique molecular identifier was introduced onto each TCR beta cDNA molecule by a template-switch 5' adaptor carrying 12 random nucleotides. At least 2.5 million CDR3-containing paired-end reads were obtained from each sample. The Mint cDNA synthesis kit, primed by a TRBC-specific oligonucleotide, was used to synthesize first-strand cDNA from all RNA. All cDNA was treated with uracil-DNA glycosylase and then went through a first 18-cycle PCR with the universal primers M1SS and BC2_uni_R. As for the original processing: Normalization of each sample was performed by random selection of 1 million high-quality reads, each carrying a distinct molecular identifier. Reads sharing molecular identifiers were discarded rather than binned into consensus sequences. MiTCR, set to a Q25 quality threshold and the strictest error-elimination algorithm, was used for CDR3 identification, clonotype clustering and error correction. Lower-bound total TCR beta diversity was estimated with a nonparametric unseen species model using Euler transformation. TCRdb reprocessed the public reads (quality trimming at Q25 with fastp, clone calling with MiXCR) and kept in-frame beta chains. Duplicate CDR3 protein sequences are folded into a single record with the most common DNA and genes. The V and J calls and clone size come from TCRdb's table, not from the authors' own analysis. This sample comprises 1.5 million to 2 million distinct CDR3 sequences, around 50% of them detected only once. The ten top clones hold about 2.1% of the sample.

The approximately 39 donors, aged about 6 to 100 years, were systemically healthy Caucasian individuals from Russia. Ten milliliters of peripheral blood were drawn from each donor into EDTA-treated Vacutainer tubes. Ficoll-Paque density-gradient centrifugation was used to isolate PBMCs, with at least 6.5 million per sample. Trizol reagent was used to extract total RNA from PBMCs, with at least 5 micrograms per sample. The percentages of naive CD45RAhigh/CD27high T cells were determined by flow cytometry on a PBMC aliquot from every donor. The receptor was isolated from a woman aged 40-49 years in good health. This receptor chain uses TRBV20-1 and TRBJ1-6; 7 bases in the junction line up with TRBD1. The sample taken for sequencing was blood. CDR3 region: CSAQPTGTTYNSPLHF. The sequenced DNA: TGCAGTGCCCAACCGACAGGGACTACCTATAATTCACCCCTCCACTTT.